Sequencing of this T cell receptor beta chain was carried out in a study of cytomegalovirus exposure and HLA in healthy donors. Overall study results and limits: In most subjects, TCR beta sequences reportedly gave accurate predictions of HLA-A and HLA-B alleles. Cytomegalovirus status, reportedly, was diagnosed with high specificity and sensitivity by the classifier. Cytomegalovirus association was assigned to 170 or so TCR beta chains.

The PCR employed 60 Vbeta primers together with 13 Jbeta primers. Sequenced by immunoSEQ multiplex PCR; TCRdb stores in-frame clones only, minus some. Among roughly 250,000 clones, approximately 84% were seen once, and the ten largest hold more than 1.5%. A word on this clone: Its antigen is not known.

The CDR3 runs 12 residues. The V gene's germline CDR1 is SEHNR and CDR2 FQNEAQ (reference sequence). Deletions cut 5 bases from V and 4 bases from J, with 8 bases between. Specimen: PBMCs. The chain carries TRBV7-9 and TRBJ2-5; no definite D call. The receptor's source is a woman aged 40 to 50 in good health and CMV-seropositive. The CDR3 nucleotides read TGTGCCAGCAGCCCCTCCTTAGAGACCCAGTACTTC. It yields the protein CASSPSLETQYF.